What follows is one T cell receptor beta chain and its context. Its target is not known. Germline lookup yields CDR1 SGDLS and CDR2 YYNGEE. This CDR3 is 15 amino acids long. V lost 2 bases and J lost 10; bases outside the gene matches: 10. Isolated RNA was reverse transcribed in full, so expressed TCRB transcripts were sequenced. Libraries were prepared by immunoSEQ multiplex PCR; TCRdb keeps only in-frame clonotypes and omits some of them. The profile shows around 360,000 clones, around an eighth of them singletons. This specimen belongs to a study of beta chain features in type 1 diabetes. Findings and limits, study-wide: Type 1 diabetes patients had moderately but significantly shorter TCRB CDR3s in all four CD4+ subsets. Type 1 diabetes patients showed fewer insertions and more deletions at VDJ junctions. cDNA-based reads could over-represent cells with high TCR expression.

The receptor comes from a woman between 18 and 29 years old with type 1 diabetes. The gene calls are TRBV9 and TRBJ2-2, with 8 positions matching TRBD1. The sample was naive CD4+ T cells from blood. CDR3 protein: CASSVGTGHGEELFF. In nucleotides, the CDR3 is TGTGCCAGCAGCGTCGGGACAGGACATGGGGAGGAGCTGTTTTTT.